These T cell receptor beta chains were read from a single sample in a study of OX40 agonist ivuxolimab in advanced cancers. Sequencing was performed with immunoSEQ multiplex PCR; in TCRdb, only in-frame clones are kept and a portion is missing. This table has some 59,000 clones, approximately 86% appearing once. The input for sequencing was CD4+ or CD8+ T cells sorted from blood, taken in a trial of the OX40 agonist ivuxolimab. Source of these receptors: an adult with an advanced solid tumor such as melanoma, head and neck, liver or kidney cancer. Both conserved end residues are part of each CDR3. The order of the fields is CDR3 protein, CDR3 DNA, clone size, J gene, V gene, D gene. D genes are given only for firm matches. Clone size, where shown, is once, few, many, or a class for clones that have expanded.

cdr3_aa: CASSLGQVFNQPQHF
cdr3_nt: TGTGCCAGCAGCTTGGGACAGGTCTTCAATCAGCCCCAGCATTTT
clone_size: -
j_call: TRBJ1-5
v_call: TRBV5-1
d_call: TRBD1

cdr3_aa: CASSWVGGGTDTQYF
cdr3_nt: TGTGCCAGCAGCTGGGTAGGAGGCGGCACAGATACGCAGTATTTT
clone_size: -
j_call: TRBJ2-3
v_call: TRBV7-6
d_call: -

cdr3_aa: CASSSSGTTDTQYF
cdr3_nt: TGTGCCAGCAGTTCTAGCGGGACCACAGATACGCAGTATTTT
clone_size: -
j_call: TRBJ2-3
v_call: TRBV6-1
d_call: TRBD2

cdr3_aa: CASSQPGQGPEAFF
cdr3_nt: TGCGCCAGCAGCCAACCAGGACAGGGACCTGAAGCTTTCTTT
clone_size: -
j_call: TRBJ1-1
v_call: TRBV4-1
d_call: TRBD1

cdr3_aa: CASSLSLGEVDTQYF
cdr3_nt: TGTGCCAGCAGCTTAAGTCTAGGAGAAGTAGATACGCAGTATTTT
clone_size: once
j_call: TRBJ2-3
v_call: TRBV7-9
d_call: -

cdr3_aa: CASSSRDGNYGYTF
cdr3_nt: TGTGCCAGCAGCTCCCGGGACGGCAACTATGGCTACACCTTC
clone_size: -
j_call: TRBJ1-2
v_call: TRBV7-2
d_call: -

cdr3_aa: CASSRGTDGNTIYF
cdr3_nt: TGCGCCAGCAGCCGGGGGACTGATGGAAACACCATATATTTT
clone_size: -
j_call: TRBJ1-3
v_call: TRBV4-1
d_call: -

cdr3_aa: CASSPDRDSYEQYF
cdr3_nt: TGTGCCAGCAGCCCCGACCGGGACAGCTACGAGCAGTACTTC
clone_size: -
j_call: TRBJ2-7
v_call: TRBV7-9
d_call: TRBD1

cdr3_aa: CASAYLGRGRNSPLHF
cdr3_nt: TGTGCCAGTGCTTATCTGGGCAGGGGAAGGAATTCACCCCTCCACTTT
clone_size: -
j_call: TRBJ1-6
v_call: TRBV19
d_call: -

cdr3_aa: CASSLLGRGNEQYF
cdr3_nt: TGTGCCAGCAGTCTGTTGGGCAGGGGGAACGAGCAGTACTTC
clone_size: -
j_call: TRBJ2-7
v_call: TRBV28
d_call: TRBD1

cdr3_aa: CASSSTGTGYYEQYF
cdr3_nt: TGTGCCAGCAGCTCAACCGGGACAGGATATTACGAGCAGTACTTC
clone_size: -
j_call: TRBJ2-7
v_call: TRBV13
d_call: TRBD1

cdr3_aa: CASSSDRGRPLHF
cdr3_nt: TGTGCCAGCAGCTCAGACAGGGGGCGACCCCTCCACTTT
clone_size: few
j_call: TRBJ1-6
v_call: TRBV7-9
d_call: TRBD1

cdr3_aa: CASSLVSGSNEQFF
cdr3_nt: TGCGCCAGCAGCTTGGTTTCCGGGAGCAATGAGCAGTTCTTC
clone_size: -
j_call: TRBJ2-1
v_call: TRBV5-1
d_call: -

cdr3_aa: CASSPGKVWEQYF
cdr3_nt: TGTGCCAGCAGCCCCGGCAAGGTCTGGGAGCAGTACTTC
clone_size: -
j_call: TRBJ2-7
v_call: TRBV7-9
d_call: -

cdr3_aa: CASSLGTPRTGELFF
cdr3_nt: TGTGCCAGCAGCTTAGGAACCCCCCGCACCGGGGAGCTGTTTTTT
clone_size: once
j_call: TRBJ2-2
v_call: TRBV5-4
d_call: -

cdr3_aa: CASSETSGRNTGELFF
cdr3_nt: TGCGCCAGCAGCGAGACTAGCGGGAGGAACACCGGGGAGCTGTTTTTT
clone_size: -
j_call: TRBJ2-2
v_call: TRBV5-1
d_call: TRBD2

cdr3_aa: CASSSIGRAGTGELFF
cdr3_nt: TGTGCCAGCAGCTCTATTGGAAGAGCGGGGACCGGGGAGCTGTTTTTT
clone_size: -
j_call: TRBJ2-2
v_call: TRBV7-2
d_call: TRBD2

cdr3_aa: CASSRTSGRSNEQFF
cdr3_nt: TGTGCCAGCAGCCGGACTAGCGGGAGATCCAATGAGCAGTTCTTC
clone_size: -
j_call: TRBJ2-1
v_call: TRBV5-4
d_call: TRBD2

cdr3_aa: CASSGDTDTQYF
cdr3_nt: TGTGCCAGCAGTGGGGACACAGATACGCAGTATTTT
clone_size: -
j_call: TRBJ2-3
v_call: TRBV2
d_call: -

cdr3_aa: CASSPGLNSNQPQHF
cdr3_nt: TGTGCCAGCAGTCCGGGACTGAATAGCAATCAGCCCCAGCATTTT
clone_size: once
j_call: TRBJ1-5
v_call: TRBV6-5
d_call: -

cdr3_aa: CASSPPGQGDTEAFF
cdr3_nt: TGTGCCAGCTCACCTCCGGGACAGGGGGACACTGAAGCTTTCTTT
clone_size: -
j_call: TRBJ1-1
v_call: TRBV18
d_call: TRBD1

cdr3_aa: CASSLRTGGDQPQHF
cdr3_nt: TGTGCCAGCAGCTTACGGACAGGGGGCGATCAGCCCCAGCATTTT
clone_size: -
j_call: TRBJ1-5
v_call: TRBV11-3
d_call: TRBD1

cdr3_aa: CATSREKYNEQFF
cdr3_nt: TGTGCCACCAGCAGAGAGAAGTACAATGAGCAGTTCTTC
clone_size: -
j_call: TRBJ2-1
v_call: TRBV15
d_call: -

cdr3_aa: CASSTLPSGSTDTQYF
cdr3_nt: TGTGCCAGCTCAACCTTACCTAGCGGGAGTACAGATACGCAGTATTTT
clone_size: -
j_call: TRBJ2-3
v_call: TRBV18
d_call: TRBD2

cdr3_aa: CASSKERLAGADNEQFF
cdr3_nt: TGTGCCAGCAGCAAAGAGAGACTAGCGGGAGCGGACAATGAGCAGTTCTTC
clone_size: -
j_call: TRBJ2-1
v_call: TRBV4-2
d_call: TRBD2

cdr3_aa: CASSEGGNNEQFF
cdr3_nt: TGCGCCAGCAGTGAAGGCGGGAACAATGAGCAGTTCTTC
clone_size: -
j_call: TRBJ2-1
v_call: TRBV10-1
d_call: -

cdr3_aa: CASSYSRAPYEQYF
cdr3_nt: TGTGCCAGCAGTTACTCGAGAGCTCCCTACGAGCAGTACTTC
clone_size: -
j_call: TRBJ2-7
v_call: TRBV6-5
d_call: -

cdr3_aa: CASSGVTDTQYF
cdr3_nt: TGTGCCAGCAGCGGAGTCACAGATACGCAGTATTTT
clone_size: -
j_call: TRBJ2-3
v_call: TRBV7-9
d_call: -

cdr3_aa: CASSLSNRGFETQYF
cdr3_nt: TGTGCCAGCAGTTTATCGAACAGGGGATTCGAGACCCAGTACTTC
clone_size: -
j_call: TRBJ2-5
v_call: TRBV27
d_call: TRBD1

cdr3_aa: CSVLREGPEQYF
cdr3_nt: TGCAGCGTTCTGCGGGAGGGCCCCGAGCAGTACTTC
clone_size: -
j_call: TRBJ2-7
v_call: TRBV29-1
d_call: TRBD2

cdr3_aa: CASSFGTGKNIQYF
cdr3_nt: TGTGCCAGCAGCTTCGGGACAGGGAAAAACATTCAGTACTTC
clone_size: few
j_call: TRBJ2-4
v_call: TRBV7-9
d_call: TRBD1

cdr3_aa: CASSQSWRQYF
cdr3_nt: TGTGCCAGCAGTCAAAGTTGGAGGCAGTACTTC
clone_size: -
j_call: TRBJ2-5
v_call: TRBV2
d_call: -

cdr3_aa: CASSLGDRGHYGYTF
cdr3_nt: TGTGCCAGCAGTTTAGGGGACAGGGGGCATTATGGCTACACCTTC
clone_size: -
j_call: TRBJ1-2
v_call: TRBV6-6
d_call: TRBD1

cdr3_aa: CASSSDRGFSYEQYF
cdr3_nt: TGTGCCAGCAGCTCCGACCGGGGTTTTTCCTACGAGCAGTACTTC
clone_size: -
j_call: TRBJ2-7
v_call: TRBV7-2
d_call: -

cdr3_aa: CASNRARVETQYF
cdr3_nt: TGTGCCAGCAACCGGGCCCGGGTAGAGACCCAGTACTTC
clone_size: once
j_call: TRBJ2-5
v_call: TRBV2
d_call: -

cdr3_aa: CASSGWEGSQPQHF
cdr3_nt: TGTGCCAGCAGCGGGTGGGAGGGATCCCAGCCCCAGCATTTT
clone_size: -
j_call: TRBJ1-5
v_call: TRBV5-8
d_call: -

cdr3_aa: CSPDHPVGYTF
cdr3_nt: TGCTCGCCGGACCACCCCGTTGGCTACACCTTC
clone_size: once
j_call: TRBJ1-2
v_call: TRBV20-1
d_call: -

cdr3_aa: CASSPGEGYGYTF
cdr3_nt: TGTGCCAGCAGCCCGGGGGAGGGGTATGGCTACACCTTC
clone_size: -
j_call: TRBJ1-2
v_call: TRBV2
d_call: -

cdr3_aa: CASRSGDGASYTF
cdr3_nt: TGTGCAAGTCGCTCCGGGGACGGAGCCTCCTACACCTTC
clone_size: -
j_call: TRBJ1-2
v_call: TRBV12-2
d_call: -

cdr3_aa: CASSSKGGAHYGYTF
cdr3_nt: TGTGCCAGCAGCTCTAAAGGGGGGGCTCACTATGGCTACACCTTC
clone_size: -
j_call: TRBJ1-2
v_call: TRBV7-9
d_call: -

cdr3_aa: CASSLTGTGLKETQYF
cdr3_nt: TGCGCCAGCAGCTTGACAGGGACTGGCCTAAAAGAGACCCAGTACTTC
clone_size: -
j_call: TRBJ2-5
v_call: TRBV5-1
d_call: -

cdr3_aa: CASRTGSYGYTF
cdr3_nt: TGTGCCAGCAGAACAGGGAGCTATGGCTACACCTTC
clone_size: -
j_call: TRBJ1-2
v_call: TRBV6-6
d_call: -

cdr3_aa: CASRTRTYRGEKLFF
cdr3_nt: TGTGCCAGTAGGACCCGGACATACCGAGGGGAAAAACTGTTTTTT
clone_size: -
j_call: TRBJ1-4
v_call: TRBV19
d_call: -

cdr3_aa: CASSVWFNTEAFF
cdr3_nt: TGTGCCAGCAGCGTCTGGTTCAACACTGAAGCTTTCTTT
clone_size: few
j_call: TRBJ1-1
v_call: TRBV9
d_call: -

cdr3_aa: CAWSVEIAAFF
cdr3_nt: TGTGCCTGGAGTGTGGAGATCGCCGCTTTCTTT
clone_size: few
j_call: TRBJ1-1
v_call: TRBV30
d_call: -

cdr3_aa: CASSLGGYSNQPQHF
cdr3_nt: TGTGCCAGCAGCCTTGGGGGCTATAGCAATCAGCCCCAGCATTTT
clone_size: medium-sized
j_call: TRBJ1-5
v_call: TRBV7-9
d_call: -

cdr3_aa: CATSSRDRYSYEQYF
cdr3_nt: TGTGCCACCAGCTCCCGGGACCGGTACTCCTACGAGCAGTACTTC
clone_size: -
j_call: TRBJ2-7
v_call: TRBV15
d_call: -

cdr3_aa: CASSKAGTRPYEQYF
cdr3_nt: TGTGCCAGCAGCAAAGCCGGGACAAGACCCTACGAGCAGTACTTC
clone_size: -
j_call: TRBJ2-7
v_call: TRBV9
d_call: -

cdr3_aa: CASSIVGTINTGELFF
cdr3_nt: TGTGCCAGTAGTATAGTTGGGACAATCAACACCGGGGAGCTGTTTTTT
clone_size: -
j_call: TRBJ2-2
v_call: TRBV19
d_call: -

cdr3_aa: CASRDWGKGRNQPQHF
cdr3_nt: TGTGCCAGCAGGGATTGGGGAAAGGGAAGGAATCAGCCCCAGCATTTT
clone_size: -
j_call: TRBJ1-5
v_call: TRBV5-8
d_call: -

cdr3_aa: CASSQTTGKLYGYTF
cdr3_nt: TGTGCCAGCAGCCAAACGACAGGGAAGTTGTACGGCTACACCTTC
clone_size: -
j_call: TRBJ1-2
v_call: TRBV6-1
d_call: TRBD1

cdr3_aa: CASSGLSGVNTGELFF
cdr3_nt: TGTGCCAGCAGTGGGCTGTCGGGAGTGAACACCGGGGAGCTGTTTTTT
clone_size: once
j_call: TRBJ2-2
v_call: TRBV2
d_call: -